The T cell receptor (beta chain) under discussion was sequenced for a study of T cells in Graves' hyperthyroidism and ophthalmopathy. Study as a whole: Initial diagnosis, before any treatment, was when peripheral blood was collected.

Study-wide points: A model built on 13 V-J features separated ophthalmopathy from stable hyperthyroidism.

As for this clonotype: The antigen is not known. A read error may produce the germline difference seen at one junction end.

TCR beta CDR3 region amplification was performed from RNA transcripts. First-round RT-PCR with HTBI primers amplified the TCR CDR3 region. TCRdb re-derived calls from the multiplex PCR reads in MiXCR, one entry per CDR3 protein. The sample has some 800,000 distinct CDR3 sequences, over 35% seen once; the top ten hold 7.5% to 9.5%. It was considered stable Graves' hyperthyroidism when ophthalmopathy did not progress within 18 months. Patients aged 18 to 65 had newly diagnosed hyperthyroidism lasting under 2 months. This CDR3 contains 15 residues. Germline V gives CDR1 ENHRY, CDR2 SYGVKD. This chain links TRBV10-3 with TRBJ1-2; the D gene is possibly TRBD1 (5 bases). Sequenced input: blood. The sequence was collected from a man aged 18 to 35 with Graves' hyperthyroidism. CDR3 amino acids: CASSYPEVDSYGYTF. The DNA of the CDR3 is TGTGCCAGCAGTTACCCGGAGGTTGACAGCTATGGCTACACCTTC.